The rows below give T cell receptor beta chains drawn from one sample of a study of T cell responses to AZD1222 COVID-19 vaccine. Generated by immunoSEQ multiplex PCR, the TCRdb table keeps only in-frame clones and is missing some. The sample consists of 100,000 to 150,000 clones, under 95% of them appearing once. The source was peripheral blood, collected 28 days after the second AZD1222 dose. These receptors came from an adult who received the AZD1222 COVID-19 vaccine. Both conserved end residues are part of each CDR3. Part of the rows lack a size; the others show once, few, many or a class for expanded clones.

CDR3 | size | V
CASSLQGNSGANVLTF | - | TRBV27
CSAFSQDTQYF | - | TRBV20-1
CASSFPKLANDSSTDTQYF | once | TRBV5-1
CASSLPGRGGRETQYF | once | TRBV5-4
CASGRLAGGLEQFF | - | TRBV12-5
CASSPDPILAGNSYEQYF | - | TRBV5-1
CASRLQGLGEKLFF | - | TRBV27
CASSFFGLAGGNEQFF | - | TRBV27
CASSPGYEQYF | - | TRBV5-1
CASSMSRVSYEQYF | - | TRBV19
CASSSVGRGLLDTEAFF | once | TRBV6-2/TRBV6-3
CASSVGQNYGYTF | - | TRBV5-1
CAWSVLSSGRSFGNEQYF | - | TRBV30
CAIMKGVNTEAFF | - | TRBV10-3
CASSSNPTANYGYTF | - | TRBV5-4
CAWNMGEAFF | - | TRBV30
CSASSPNEKLFF | few | TRBV20-1
CSVVDGTKGYGYTF | - | TRBV29-1
CASSSGLAGGIYNEQFF | - | TRBV19
CASSRTGYNQPQHF | - | TRBV3-1/TRBV3-2
CSVPGRAGYNEQFF | - | TRBV29-1
CSAGGQDEKLFF | - | TRBV29-1
CASSPGGGTDTQYF | - | TRBV7-2
CASSFLGGSYEQYF | once | TRBV28
CAISESKGREEKLFF | - | TRBV10-3
CASSPVLAGDEQYF | - | TRBV18
CASSELNTEAFF | - | TRBV2
CASSYGGGRYGYTF | - | TRBV6-5
CASSYGLAGGWDEQFF | - | TRBV5-1
CASRDSYNEQFF | - | TRBV28
CASSPQPGLYGYTF | - | TRBV18
CASSIVTGMGEQYF | once | TRBV19
CASSLVGRETQYF | - | TRBV5-1
CASSDLTGCGELFF | - | TRBV10-1
CASSVSGTAGNTIYF | - | TRBV9
CASSRHGTSAGQTQYF | - | TRBV5-8
CASSEPRGSGNTIYF | - | TRBV6-1